This entry lists 28 T cell receptor beta chains sequenced from one sample in a study of blood T cell repertoires in COVID-19. TCRdb's copy holds only in-frame clones and misses some; the assay was immunoSEQ multiplex PCR. The sample shows about 60,000 clones, roughly 88% of them seen only once. The sample comprised peripheral blood. The receptors originated from a man aged 55 to 70 with acute or convalescent COVID-19.

This sequence joins TRBV5-8 and TRBJ2-3, with a possible D match to TRBD2 (5 bases). Germline V CDR1 and CDR2: SGHTS, YDEGEE. The CDR3 extends over 12 amino acids. V dropped 4 bases and J dropped 6 bases, with 9 bases sitting between them. The CDR3: CASSPRGDTQYF. The CDR3 nucleotides read TGTGCCAGCAGCCCAAGAGGGGATACGCAGTATTTT.

The rearrangement links TRBV10-3 to TRBJ2-7; TRBD2 is a possible D gene (5 bases). The CDR3 contains 13 residues. Germline values: CDR1 ENHRY, CDR2 SYGVKD. Trimming took 7 bases from V and 0 from J, leaving 10 bases between them. Written as DNA, the CDR3 is TGTGCCATCAAGGATGGAGGCTCCTACGAGCAGTACTTC. Encoded protein: CAIKDGGSYEQYF.

The chain joins TRBV6-5 to TRBJ1-2, with 8 nucleotides matching TRBD1. This CDR3 has 15 amino acids. Germline V gene sequence: CDR1 MNHEY, CDR2 SVGAGI. Germline trimming cut 2 bases from V and 9 bases from J; bases unmatched to any gene: 11. The CDR3 nucleotides read TGTGCCAGCAGTTACGATCGGGACAGGTGGTCGAGCTACACCTTC. Encoded protein: CASSYDRDRWSSYTF.

This chain links TRBV3-1 (or the pseudogene TRBV3-2) with TRBJ2-1; D not certain. CDR1 and CDR2 from the germline V gene are LGHDT and YNNKEL (reference sequence). This CDR3 has 14 amino acids. Trimming removed 0 bases from V and 1 base from J, with 4 bases in between. This CDR3 reads CASSQDHSYNEQFF. As DNA, the CDR3 is TGTGCCAGCAGCCAAGATCATTCCTACAATGAGCAGTTCTTC.

The rearrangement links TRBV18 to TRBJ1-2, with D possibly being TRBD1 (5 bases). CDR3 length equals 15 residues. Germline-derived CDR1 and CDR2 are KGHSH and LQKENI. Trimming cost V 3 bases and J 0 bases, with 11 bases left between them. The chain's CDR3 is CASSPAGQTNYGYTF. The CDR3 nucleotides read TGTGCCAGCTCACCGGCTGGACAAACTAACTATGGCTACACCTTC.

The chain combines TRBV7-8 with TRBJ2-2; 7 bases are a match to TRBD2. Germline trimming cut 2 bases from V and 4 bases from J; bases unmatched to any gene: 7. Germline V CDR1 and CDR2: SGHVS, FQNEAQ. The CDR3 has 16 amino acids. CDR3 in amino acids: CASSLHWASGTGELFF. As DNA, the CDR3 is TGTGCCAGCAGCTTACACTGGGCTAGCGGCACCGGGGAGCTGTTTTTT. Full variable domain (outside the CDR3, taken from reference TRBV7-8 and TRBJ2-2): GAGVSQSPRYKVAKRGQDVALRCDPISGHVSLFWYQQALGQGPEFLTYFQNEAQLDKSGLPSDRFFAERPEGSVSTLKIQRTQQEDSAVYLCASSLHWASGTGELFFGEGSRLTVL.

The gene calls are TRBV11-2 and TRBJ2-2; D might be TRBD2 (7 bases). The CDR3 runs to 16 residues. Germline CDR1 SGHAT, CDR2 FQNNGV. Trimming took 5 bases from V and 5 from J, leaving 18 bases between them. CDR3 coding DNA: TGTGCCAGCAGCCCTCCCGGGGGGCTATATACCGGGGAGCTGTTTTTT. Translated, it gives CASSPPGGLYTGELFF.

The chain uses TRBV19 and TRBJ2-3; 8 bases agree with TRBD1. This CDR3 has 15 residues. V dropped 5 bases and J dropped 4; count of bases not matched to a gene: 8. Germline V gene sequence: CDR1 LNHDA, CDR2 SQIVND (reference sequence). The CDR3 sequence: CASSDRQGPADTQYF. CDR3 coding DNA: TGTGCCAGTAGTGACCGACAGGGGCCCGCAGATACGCAGTATTTT.

This chain uses TRBV27 with TRBJ1-1, with D possibly TRBD1 on 6 matching bases. The CDR3 length is 15 residues. Trimming took 2 bases from V and 1 from J, leaving 11 bases between them. The germline V gene has CDR1 MNHEY and CDR2 SMNVEV (reference sequence). CDR3 coding DNA: TGTGCCAGCAGTTTAACCGAGACAGGGAACACTGAAGCTTTCTTT. Residues: CASSLTETGNTEAFF.

The J gene is TRBJ1-5, the V gene TRBV4-1, with 7 positions matching TRBD1. Per the germline V gene, CDR1 is MGHRA and CDR2 is YSYEKL. The CDR3 sequence is 16 residues long. Trimming cost V 4 bases and J 3 bases; bases outside gene matches: 9. In nucleotides, the CDR3 is TGCGCCAGCAGCCTTTCTGAGACAGGGAACAATCAGCCCCAGCATTTT. Translating gives CASSLSETGNNQPQHF.

The chain couples TRBV5-1 to TRBJ1-1, with 9 bases aligning to TRBD1. This CDR3 spans 19 amino acids. The J segment lost 0 bases and the V segment lost 4 bases, leaving 16 bases of the junction unmatched. Germline CDR1 reads SGHRS; CDR2 reads YFSETQ. The CDR3 loop is CASSVQGGQGLSMNTEAFF. The CDR3 DNA sequence: TGCGCCAGCAGCGTACAGGGGGGACAGGGTCTGTCCATGAACACTGAAGCTTTCTTT.

The chain carries TRBV12-1 and TRBJ2-3; no DNA check was done on the table's D call, TRBD2. TRBV12-1 is tagged as a pseudogene. This CDR3 comprises 20 residues. The CDR3 reads CASSFRGLAGGTGSTDTQYF. DNA of the CDR3: TGTGCCAGCAGCTTTCGTGGACTAGCGGGAGGAACTGGGAGCACAGATACGCAGTATTTT.

This clone turned up a few times. The chain has TRBV19 and TRBJ2-7, with D possibly TRBD2 on 6 matching bases. CDR3 length: 15 residues. V was shortened by 6 bases and J by 2 bases, with 17 bases between the two germline ends. The germline gives CDR1 LNHDA, CDR2 SQIVND (reference sequence). The CDR3 DNA is TGTGCCAGTAGCACCCTCGGGGGAAAGGCCTACGAGCAGTACTTC. Amino acids: CASSTLGGKAYEQYF.

The chain couples TRBV15 to TRBJ2-5, with D possibly matching TRBD2 (6 bases). V lost 0 bases to trimming and J lost 5 bases, with 16 bases between them. Germline V gene sequence: CDR1 LNHNV, CDR2 YYDKDF (reference sequence). CDR3 length: 16 residues. CDR3 sequence reads: CATSREVAEPRETQYF. The CDR3 DNA reads as TGTGCCACCAGCAGAGAGGTAGCGGAGCCGAGGGAGACCCAGTACTTC.

The chain recombines TRBV5-1 with TRBJ2-1; 8 bases agree with TRBD1. There are 15 residues in the CDR3. The V segment lost 7 bases and the J segment 4 bases; nucleotides outside the gene matches: 10. Per the germline V gene, CDR1 is SGHRS and CDR2 is YFSETQ. CDR3 in DNA: TGCGCCAGCTCAGGACAGGGTGGGTCATACAATGAGCAGTTCTTC. Translation gives CASSGQGGSYNEQFF.

The J gene is TRBJ2-1, the V gene TRBV30, with a possible D match to TRBD2 (5 bases). This CDR3 comprises 12 residues. The germline V and J ends were trimmed by 5 bases and 5 bases, with 10 bases remaining between them. CDR1 GTSNPN and CDR2 SVGIG come from the germline V gene (reference sequence). CDR3 sequence reads: CAWRGADNEQFF. The CDR3 region has the DNA TGTGCCTGGCGGGGAGCGGACAATGAGCAGTTCTTC.

The V gene is TRBV5-4, the J gene TRBJ2-1; perhaps TRBD2 as D (6 bases). This CDR3 is 14 amino acids long. Germline V gene lookup returns CDR1 SGHNT and CDR2 YYREEE (reference sequence). Deletions cut 4 bases from V and 8 bases from J, with 16 bases between. CDR3 bases: TGTGCCAGCAGCATGGGTGGAGGGCGCGATGAGCAGTTCTTC. Translating it yields CASSMGGGRDEQFF.

The J gene is TRBJ2-1, the V gene TRBV25-1, with D perhaps TRBD1 (5 bases). The CDR3 sequence is 14 residues long. The germline V and J ends were trimmed by 6 bases and 5 bases, with 14 bases remaining between them. Germline loops: CDR1 MGHDK, CDR2 SYGVNS. CDR3 region: CASSPREPHNEQFF. In DNA form, the CDR3 reads TGTGCCAGCAGCCCCAGGGAACCTCACAATGAGCAGTTCTTC.

The V call is TRBV5-1, the J call TRBJ1-4; 7 nucleotides line up with TRBD1. CDR1 is SGHRS, CDR2 YFSETQ, per germline. Unmatched junction bases numbered 6, after V lost 0 bases and J lost 7 bases. This CDR3 has 15 amino acids. The CDR3 DNA sequence: TGCGCCAGCAGCTTGGGGGCCGGGACAGCTGAAAAACTGTTTTTT. It encodes CASSLGAGTAEKLFF.

The rearrangement uses TRBV19 and TRBJ2-5, with D possibly being TRBD1 (6 bases). Germline-derived CDR1 and CDR2 are LNHDA and SQIVND (reference sequence). The CDR3 is 15 amino acids. Trimming left V 10 bases short and J 7 bases short, with 25 bases between. CDR3 sequence reads: CATRGFSGGGRTQYF. The CDR3 bases are TGTGCCACGAGGGGGTTCAGTGGGGGTGGCCGGACCCAGTACTTC.

This clone has just a few counts. The chain couples TRBV2 to TRBJ2-6; a weak D match, TRBD2 (6 bases). This CDR3 is 16 amino acids long. In germline, CDR1 is SNHLY, CDR2 FYNNEI. Trimming left V 3 bases short and J 2 bases short, with 11 bases between. The CDR3 DNA is TGTGCCAGCAGTGATGGGGGAGGCACTGGGGCCAACGTCCTGACTTTC. It codes for CASSDGGGTGANVLTF. The variable domain in full, completed from reference TRBV2 and TRBJ2-6, reads EPEVTQTPSHQVTQMGQEVILRCVPISNHLYFYWYRQILGQKVEFLVSFYNNEISEKSEIFDDQFSVERPDGSNFTLKIRSTKLEDSAMYFCASSDGGGTGANVLTFGAGSRLTVL.

The V and J genes are TRBV19 and TRBJ1-4; D unclear. CDR1 and CDR2 (germline): LNHDA, SQIVND (reference sequence). Trimming took 8 bases from V and 5 from J, leaving 15 bases between them. The length of the CDR3 is 14 residues. CDR3 in DNA: TGTGCCAGTCAAGAGATTGCGCGGAATGAAAAACTGTTTTTT. This codes for CASQEIARNEKLFF.

The chain carries TRBV5-1 and TRBJ2-1; D might be TRBD2 (5 bases). The CDR3 extends over 13 amino acids. Germline CDR1 SGHRS, CDR2 YFSETQ. Deletions cut 5 bases from V and 6 bases from J, with 12 bases between. CDR3 amino acids: CASRTGGSNEQFF. CDR3 nucleotides: TGCGCCAGCAGGACCGGCGGGTCCAATGAGCAGTTCTTC.

This clone occurred once. The V gene is TRBV5-1, the J gene TRBJ2-1, with TRBD1 identical over 7 bases. The germline CDR1 and CDR2 sequences are SGHRS and YFSETQ. The CDR3 consists of 14 residues. Trimming cost V 4 bases and J 8 bases; bases outside gene matches: 9. The CDR3 DNA reads TGCGCCAGCAGCAGACAGGGAGCTCGGGATGAGCAGTTCTTC. Amino acids: CASSRQGARDEQFF. Full variable domain (rest looked up from reference TRBV5-1 and TRBJ2-1): KAGVTQTPRYLIKTRGQQVTLSCSPISGHRSVSWYQQTPGQGLQFLFEYFSETQRNKGNFPGRFSGRQFSNSRSEMNVSTLELGDSALYLCASSRQGARDEQFFGPGTRLTVL.

Only a few counts were recorded for this clone. V usage is TRBV2 and J usage is TRBJ2-3; TRBD2 agrees at 8 bases. The CDR3 spans 14 residues. Losses at the gene ends were 7 bases for V and 3 bases for J; bases not matched to a gene: 6. Germline V gene data show CDR1 as SNHLY and CDR2 as FYNNEI. The CDR3 sequence is CASKGGRSTDTQYF. CDR3 sequence (DNA): TGTGCCAGCAAGGGCGGGAGGTCTACAGATACGCAGTATTTT.

The chain uses TRBV5-1 and TRBJ2-7, with 10 bases aligning to TRBD1. The ends lost 4 bases at V and 1 base at J; junction bases unmatched: 8. The germline gives CDR1 SGHRS, CDR2 YFSETQ. The CDR3 loop spans 16 amino acids. The CDR3 protein is CASSLIGQGVSYEQYF. For the CDR3, the DNA is TGCGCCAGCAGCCTCATCGGACAGGGGGTATCCTACGAGCAGTACTTC.

J is TRBJ2-5 and V is TRBV6-5, with D tentatively TRBD1 (5 bases). This CDR3 contains 13 residues. Germline CDR1 and CDR2: MNHEY and SVGAGI. V dropped 10 bases and J dropped 4 bases, with 16 bases sitting between them. The CDR3 coding sequence is TGTGCCACTAGGGGTCTAGATGGAGAGACCCAGTACTTC. It translates to CATRGLDGETQYF.

This chain uses TRBV27 with TRBJ1-6; D remains ambiguous. This CDR3 comprises 12 residues. Trimming removed 6 bases at V and 7 bases at J, with 7 bases between. Per germline, CDR1 MNHEY and CDR2 SMNVEV (reference sequence). The CDR3 reads CASRQRNSPLHF. The CDR3 DNA follows: TGTGCCAGCAGGCAGCGAAATTCACCCCTCCACTTT.